Listed here are 5 T cell receptor beta chains from one sample, sequenced in a study of T cells in Graves' hyperthyroidism and ophthalmopathy. From RNA transcripts, TCR beta CDR3 regions were amplified. HTBI primers were the set used in a first-round RT-PCR of the TCR CDR3. MiXCR, applied by TCRdb to the multiplex PCR reads, yields one record per CDR3 protein. The sample holds about 690,000 distinct CDR3 sequences, 15% to 20% seen once. Sequencing input: blood. These receptors were taken from a man over 45 with Graves' hyperthyroidism.

This clonotype has at least ten counts. This chain uses TRBV6-1 with TRBJ2-7; 8 bases are a match to TRBD1. CDR1 and CDR2 from the germline V gene are MNHNS and SASEGT. The CDR3 contains 16 residues. V trimming: 1 base; J trimming: 4 bases; junction bases outside the gene matches: 9. The CDR3 nucleotides read TGTGCCAGCAGTGAAGGGCAGCTCAGGGGGCGTTACGAGCAGTACTTC. Translated, it gives CASSEGQLRGRYEQYF.

This clonotype was observed a few times. The chain recombines TRBV30 with TRBJ2-1, with 10 bases identical to TRBD2. This CDR3 has 15 residues. The J segment lost 6 bases and the V segment lost 0 bases, leaving 5 bases of the junction unmatched. Germline CDR1 is GTSNPN and CDR2 is SVGIG (reference sequence). The CDR3 reads CAWSVRSGRGNEQFF. The CDR3 bases are TGTGCCTGGAGTGTACGCAGCGGGAGGGGCAATGAGCAGTTCTTC.

This rearrangement joins TRBV3-1 to TRBJ2-1; 13 positions agree with TRBD2. Germline CDR1 LGHDT, CDR2 YNNKEL (reference sequence). This CDR3 is 18 amino acids long. The trim removed 1 base at V and 8 bases at J, leaving 11 bases unmatched. The CDR3 DNA reads as TGTGCCAGCAGCCAAGCGGGGACTAGCGGGACACGGAAGGATGAGCAGTTCTTC. Translated, it gives CASSQAGTSGTRKDEQFF.

In this sample, this clonotype turned up a few times. The junction and the germline gene differ at one end; a read error may be behind it. CDR3 bases: TGTGCCAGCAGCCCTCTAGCGGGAGCGACGTACAATAAGCAGTTCTTC. This gives the protein CASSPLAGATYNKQFF. V and J are TRBV4-2 and TRBJ2-1, with 10 bases identical to TRBD2. Germline values: CDR1 LGHNA, CDR2 YNFKEQ. CDR3 length: 16 residues.

This clonotype was observed many times. The chain has TRBV18 and TRBJ2-7, with 12 bases identical to TRBD1. The ends lost 6 bases at V and 6 bases at J; junction bases unmatched: 9. Per germline, CDR1 KGHSH and CDR2 LQKENI. The CDR3 consists of 15 residues. The CDR3 loop reads CASSATGTGGSEQYF. For the CDR3, the DNA is TGTGCCAGCTCTGCTACCGGGACAGGGGGCTCCGAGCAGTACTTC. Filled out from reference TRBV18 and TRBJ2-7, the complete variable domain reads NAGVMQNPRHLVRRRGQEARLRCSPMKGHSHVYWYRQLPEEGLKFMVYLQKENIIDESGMPKERFSAEFPKEGPSILRIQQVVRGDSAAYFCASSATGTGGSEQYFGPGTRLTVT.